Each of the 2 T cell receptor beta chains below was sequenced from the same sample in a study of regulatory T cells in long-lasting Graves disease. The sample's time point: newly diagnosed GD, antithyroid drugs for less than 3 months. Making the TCR library involved RNA that had been extracted from PBMCs. Through Arm-PCR of CDR3 regions and iRepertoire HTBI primers, TCR beta libraries were built. TCRdb re-analysed the multiplex PCR reads in MiXCR, keeping a single row per CDR3 protein. Of some 220,000 distinct CDR3 sequences in the sample, 15% to 20% were seen once. The same data also went into a second study, on T cells in Graves' hyperthyroidism and ophthalmopathy.

Material: peripheral blood mononuclear cells (PBMCs), obtained at new diagnosis, from a patient treated with antithyroid drugs. Source of these receptors: a woman aged 25 to 45 with Graves disease.

The table lists this clonotype with many counts. The V call is TRBV5-1, the J call TRBJ1-3; D not certain. The CDR3 contains 15 residues. V was shortened by 0 bases and J by 0 bases, with 7 bases between the two germline ends. Germline values: CDR1 SGHRS, CDR2 YFSETQ. As DNA, the CDR3 is TGCGCCAGCAGCTTGGGAATGAGCTCTGGAAACACCATATATTTT. Translating gives CASSLGMSSGNTIYF. Full variable domain (outside the CDR3, taken from reference TRBV5-1 and TRBJ1-3): KAGVTQTPRYLIKTRGQQVTLSCSPISGHRSVSWYQQTPGQGLQFLFEYFSETQRNKGNFPGRFSGRQFSNSRSEMNVSTLELGDSALYLCASSLGMSSGNTIYFGEGSWLTVV.

Comments on this clonotype: Just one base apart from a much larger clone, this may be a read error. This chain joins TRBV15 and TRBJ1-2, with D possibly matching TRBD1 (5 bases). Germline values: CDR1 LNHNV, CDR2 YYDKDF (reference sequence). Trimming took 0 bases from V and 10 from J, leaving 12 bases between them. The CDR3 contains 13 residues. In DNA form, the CDR3 reads TGTGCCACCAGCAGAGATGGGCAGGGTGACTACACCTTC. It codes for CATSRDGQGDYTF.